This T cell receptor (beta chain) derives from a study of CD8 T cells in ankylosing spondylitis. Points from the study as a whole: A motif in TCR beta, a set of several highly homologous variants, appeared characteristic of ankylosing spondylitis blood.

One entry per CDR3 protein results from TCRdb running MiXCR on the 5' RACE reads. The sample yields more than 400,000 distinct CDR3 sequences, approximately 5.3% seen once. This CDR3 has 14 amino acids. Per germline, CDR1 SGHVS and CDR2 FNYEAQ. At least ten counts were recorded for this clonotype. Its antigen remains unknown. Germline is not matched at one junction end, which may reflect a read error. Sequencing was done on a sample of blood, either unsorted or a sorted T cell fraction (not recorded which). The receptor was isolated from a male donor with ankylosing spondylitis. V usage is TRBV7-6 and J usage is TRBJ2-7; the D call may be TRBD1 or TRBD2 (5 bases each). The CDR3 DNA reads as TGTGCCAGCAGCCCGGGACCCACCTCCTCCGAGCAGTACTTC. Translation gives CASSPGPTSSEQYF.